The entry below gives a single TCR beta chain sequence along with its context. Its antigen remains unidentified. Germline V CDR1 and CDR2: SNHLY, FYNNEI. The CDR3 is made up of 16 amino acids. The germline V and J ends were trimmed by 3 bases and 4 bases, with 18 bases remaining between them. Genomic DNA was employed as the template in profiling TCR beta VDJ and CDR3. Using its own MiXCR run on the reads, TCRdb lists one record per CDR3 protein. This table has about 290,000 distinct CDR3 sequences, under 60% appearing once. An expansion of CD8+CD57+ cells by flow cytometry had been shown in patients chosen for sequencing. This specimen belongs to a study of CD8+CD57+ T cells in acquired aplastic anemia. Study summary: Yields of DNA that came from sorted CD4+ and CD8+ cells averaged roughly 3 ug. Points from the study as a whole: Some 28 CD8+ CDR3 sequences occurred in both the patients and the controls. Patient and control CD8+ Simpson's diversity was not significantly different.

This receptor was obtained from a human donor with aplastic anemia. The chain joins TRBV2 to TRBJ1-2; D may be TRBD1 (6 bases). Material: sorted CD4+, CD8+, or CD8+CD57+ T cells (not recorded which) from PBMCs. CDR3 protein: CASSDLGRGACYGYTF. DNA for the CDR3: TGTGCCAGCAGTGATCTAGGACGGGGGGCGTGCTATGGCTACACCTTC.